The 26 T cell receptor beta chains below come from one sample, sequenced in a study of CD8 T cells in ankylosing spondylitis. TCRdb reprocessed the 5' RACE reads with MiXCR, giving one entry per CDR3 protein. The sample has a few hundred thousand distinct CDR3 sequences; around 10% are singletons. What was sequenced was blood, either unsorted or a sorted T cell fraction (not recorded which). All receptors derive from a female donor with ankylosing spondylitis or in good health (not recorded which).

J is TRBJ2-1 and V is TRBV20-1; 13 bases map to TRBD2. CDR3 length equals 16 residues. Trimming at V came to 4 bases and at J to 2 bases, leaving 5 bases not matched to a gene. Germline V gene lookup returns CDR1 DFQATT and CDR2 SNEGSKA (reference sequence). The DNA for the CDR3 is TGCAGTGCTACCGGGACTAGCGGGATCCCCTACAATGAGCAGTTCTTC. Its protein product is CSATGTSGIPYNEQFF.

This clonotype was recorded many times. V is TRBV6-2 or TRBV6-3 and J is TRBJ2-5; no clear D gene. Germline V gene sequence: CDR1 MNHEY, CDR2 SVGEGT. The CDR3 has 16 amino acids. V shed 5 bases and J shed 7 bases, with 23 bases lying between them. The CDR3 DNA reads as TGTGCCAGCAGTCGAGACGCTTTCGCCTCCAACGTGACCCAGTACTTC. Protein sequence: CASSRDAFASNVTQYF.

This clonotype occurred many times. V gene TRBV20-1 combines with J gene TRBJ2-7; 13 nucleotides line up with TRBD2. Germline loops: CDR1 DFQATT, CDR2 SNEGSKA (reference sequence). The CDR3 consists of 15 residues. The V segment lost 6 bases and the J segment 2 bases; nucleotides outside the gene matches: 7. The DNA of the CDR3 is TGCAGTGCCCGTAGACTAGCGGGGGGTGCCTACGAGCAGTACTTC. Protein product: CSARRLAGGAYEQYF.

This clonotype was detected many times. The chain couples TRBV15 to TRBJ2-2; no clear D. V gave up 0 bases and J gave up 5 bases, with 10 bases separating them. The CDR3 is 15 residues long. Germline CDR1 LNHNV, CDR2 YYDKDF (reference sequence). The CDR3 DNA is TGTGCCACCAGCAGAGATCCTGTGGGGACCGGGGAGCTGTTTTTT. This gives the protein CATSRDPVGTGELFF.

In this sample, this clonotype turned up many times. The chain combines TRBV19 with TRBJ2-1; 8 positions match TRBD1. Germline loops: CDR1 LNHDA, CDR2 SQIVND (reference sequence). J was trimmed by 0 bases and V by 5 bases; bases with no gene match: 6. The CDR3 totals 16 residues. The CDR3: CASSPRGPSSYNEQFF. The CDR3 DNA reads TGTGCCAGTAGTCCCAGGGGGCCCAGCTCCTACAATGAGCAGTTCTTC.

This clonotype turned up a few times. The junction shows a germline mismatch at one end, possibly a read error. V is TRBV20-1 and J is TRBJ2-1; TRBD2 aligns across 11 bases. Germline CDR1 is DFQATT and CDR2 is SNEGSKA (reference sequence). The CDR3 contains 16 residues. CDR3 region: CCARGSGLAVYNEQFF. CDR3 sequence (DNA): TGCTGTGCTAGAGGATCGGGACTAGCGGTTTACAATGAGCAGTTCTTC.

This clonotype was seen many times. This sequence joins TRBV5-1 and TRBJ1-1; a weak D match, TRBD1 (5 bases). V was pared by 2 bases and J by 7 bases, with 18 bases between. The CDR3 extends over 15 amino acids. Per germline, CDR1 SGHRS and CDR2 YFSETQ. The CDR3 bases are TGCGCCAGCAGCTTCGGGGGAGGCCGAGGTGATGAAGCTTTCTTT. Protein sequence: CASSFGGGRGDEAFF. Full variable domain (remainder filled in from reference TRBV5-1 and TRBJ1-1): KAGVTQTPRYLIKTRGQQVTLSCSPISGHRSVSWYQQTPGQGLQFLFEYFSETQRNKGNFPGRFSGRQFSNSRSEMNVSTLELGDSALYLCASSFGGGRGDEAFFGQGTRLTVV.

In this sample, this clonotype turned up a few times. The chain carries TRBV3-1 and TRBJ2-2; D might be TRBD1 (7 bases). This CDR3 comprises 16 residues. V was cut by 4 bases and J by 4 bases, with 16 bases left in between. Germline V gene lookup returns CDR1 LGHDT and CDR2 YNNKEL (reference sequence). The CDR3 sequence: CASSRSGGYGTGELFF. The CDR3 nucleotides are TGTGCCAGCAGCCGGTCAGGGGGGTATGGCACCGGGGAGCTGTTTTTT.

Concerning this clonotype itself: A much more abundant neighbour one base away suggests this may be a read error. The chain joins TRBV12-3 or TRBV12-4 to TRBJ2-5; D call uncertain. The CDR3 is 13 residues long. V was trimmed by 5 bases and J by 0 bases, leaving 7 bases between them. The CDR3 here is CASSTSDQETQYF. CDR3 DNA: TGTGCCAGCAGTACAAGCGACCAAGAGACCCAGTACTTC.

This clonotype was observed many times. The chain is built from TRBV12-3 or TRBV12-4 and TRBJ1-5, with 8 nucleotides matching TRBD1. V lost 6 bases to trimming and J lost 5 bases; unmatched junction nucleotides: 9. The CDR3 covers 15 residues. The chain's CDR3 is CASSLPGTGHQPQHF. CDR3 coding DNA: TGTGCCAGCAGCCTTCCCGGGACAGGACATCAGCCCCAGCATTTT.

This clonotype has at least ten counts. This chain connects TRBV10-3 to TRBJ1-4, with TRBD1 as a possible D gene (5 bases). Trimming removed 10 bases from V and 8 bases from J, with 11 bases in between. There are 11 residues in the CDR3. Looked up from germline, CDR1 is ENHRY and CDR2 is SYGVKD. The CDR3: CATRGGEKLFF. The CDR3 nucleotides are TGTGCCACCCGGGGCGGAGAAAAACTGTTTTTT.

Details on this clonotype: This sequence may be a read error, since a much larger clone differs from it by one base. This sequence joins TRBV20-1 and TRBJ2-1; no clear D. The germline CDR1 and CDR2 sequences are DFQATT and SNEGSKA (reference sequence). The CDR3 is 12 amino acids. The V gene lost 7 bases and the J gene lost 4 bases, with 11 bases spanning the gap. As DNA, the CDR3 is TGCAGTGGACCTGACAAGTACAATGAGCAGTTCTTC. Translation gives CSGPDKYNEQFF.

There are a few counts of this clonotype. The gene calls are TRBV7-2 and TRBJ2-7; TRBD2 agrees at 8 bases. V was clipped by 5 bases and J by 6 bases; unmatched bases: 12. The CDR3 has 15 amino acids. Germline-derived CDR1 and CDR2 are SGHTA and FQGNSA. The CDR3 protein is CASSPQRGSGSEQYF. The CDR3 coding sequence is TGTGCCAGCAGCCCCCAGAGGGGGAGCGGGAGCGAGCAGTACTTC.

This clonotype came up many times. This chain connects TRBV20-1 to TRBJ1-2; weak D call: TRBD1 (5 bases). V was cut by 8 bases and J by 8 bases, with 24 bases left in between. CDR1 and CDR2 from the germline V gene are DFQATT and SNEGSKA (reference sequence). The CDR3 is 14 residues long. In DNA, the CDR3 is TGCAGTACCCCATCGGTTACAAGGGGTAGGGGCTACACCTTC. It encodes CSTPSVTRGRGYTF.

This clonotype was detected ten times or more. V usage is TRBV5-1 and J usage is TRBJ1-2; no definite D call. CDR3 length: 13 residues. Trimming stripped 0 bases from V and 4 bases from J, with 7 bases between. Germline CDR1 SGHRS, CDR2 YFSETQ. The CDR3, as DNA: TGCGCCAGCAGCTTGGGGGAACTCTATGGCTACACCTTC. Amino acid sequence: CASSLGELYGYTF. Together with reference TRBV5-1 and TRBJ1-2, the CDR3 gives the full variable domain: KAGVTQTPRYLIKTRGQQVTLSCSPISGHRSVSWYQQTPGQGLQFLFEYFSETQRNKGNFPGRFSGRQFSNSRSEMNVSTLELGDSALYLCASSLGELYGYTFGSGTRLTVV.

This clonotype was detected ten times or more. The chain is built from TRBV20-1 and TRBJ1-2, with 9 nucleotides matching TRBD1. V shed 6 bases and J 4 bases; nucleotides not matched to a gene: 6. The CDR3 is 13 amino acids. Germline values: CDR1 DFQATT, CDR2 SNEGSKA (reference sequence). CDR3: CSAIQGAGYGYTF. The CDR3 bases are TGCAGTGCCATACAGGGGGCGGGCTATGGCTACACCTTC.

This clonotype was seen at least ten times. CDR3: CASSLGGWGNMNTEAFF. CDR3 nucleotide sequence: TGCGCCAGCAGCTTGGGGGGATGGGGGAACATGAACACTGAAGCTTTCTTT. V usage is TRBV5-1 and J usage is TRBJ1-1; possibly TRBD1 for D (5 bases). Per germline, CDR1 SGHRS and CDR2 YFSETQ. Trimming took off 0 bases at V and 0 bases at J, with 15 bases between the two ends. The CDR3 is 17 amino acids. The variable domain in full, with the rest retrieved from reference TRBV5-1 and TRBJ1-1, is KAGVTQTPRYLIKTRGQQVTLSCSPISGHRSVSWYQQTPGQGLQFLFEYFSETQRNKGNFPGRFSGRQFSNSRSEMNVSTLELGDSALYLCASSLGGWGNMNTEAFFGQGTRLTVV.

About this clonotype itself: At one end the junction does not follow the germline gene, possibly because of a read error. The V and J genes are TRBV7-9 and TRBJ1-2, with TRBD1 identical over 8 bases. Germline CDR1 and CDR2: SEHNR and FQNEAQ (reference sequence). The CDR3 has 14 residues. The CDR3 bases are TGTGCCAGCAGCGAGAGGACAGGGAACTATGGCGACACCTTC. Translated: CASSERTGNYGDTF. The complete variable domain, with remaining parts taken from reference TRBV7-9 and TRBJ1-2, reads DTGVSQNPRHKITKRGQNVTFRCDPISEHNRLYWYRQTLGQGPEFLTYFQNEAQLEKSRLLSDRFSAERPKGSFSTLEIQRTEQGDSAMYLCASSERTGNYGDTFGSGTRLTVV.

Many counts were recorded for this clonotype. The chain uses TRBV12-3 or TRBV12-4 and TRBJ2-7, with D possibly being TRBD1 (6 bases). This CDR3 contains 12 residues. V gave up 5 bases and J gave up 5 bases, with 10 bases separating them. For the CDR3, the DNA is TGTGCCAGCAGTCGAGGACAGAACGAGCAGTACTTC. Translated, it gives CASSRGQNEQYF.

The chain couples TRBV7-2 to TRBJ2-7, with D possibly matching TRBD1 (6 bases). Germline-derived CDR1 and CDR2 are SGHTA and FQGNSA. Trimming stripped 5 bases from V and 7 bases from J, with 21 bases between. The CDR3 extends over 15 amino acids. The DNA for the CDR3 is TGTGCCAGCAGCCTCGCAGACAGGTTTGTAGGAGAGCAGTACTTC. It is translated as CASSLADRFVGEQYF.

This clonotype was seen at least ten times. V gene TRBV24-1 combines with J gene TRBJ2-1, with D hard to call. This CDR3 contains 13 residues. V dropped 5 bases and J dropped 4 bases, with 8 bases sitting between them. CDR1 is KGHDR, CDR2 SFDVKD, per germline. The CDR3 sequence: CATSASRYNEQFF. As DNA, the CDR3 is TGTGCCACCAGTGCGTCCCGGTACAATGAGCAGTTCTTC.

Many counts were recorded for this clonotype. The chain uses TRBV28 and TRBJ2-7; perhaps TRBD2 as D (6 bases). CDR3 size: 13 residues. Germline lookup yields CDR1 MDHEN and CDR2 SYDVKM. Trimming shortened V by 8 bases and J by 3 bases, and 14 bases separated the two germline ends. CDR3 residues: CASGGAGLYEQYF. The CDR3 bases are TGTGCCAGCGGAGGGGCAGGCCTCTACGAGCAGTACTTC.

This clonotype was recorded many times. This chain joins TRBV28 and TRBJ2-1, with 8 nucleotides matching TRBD2. The CDR3 loop spans 17 amino acids. Germline V gene sequence: CDR1 MDHEN, CDR2 SYDVKM. V dropped 4 bases and J dropped 3; count of bases not matched to a gene: 11. The CDR3 spells CASSSTQLAENYNEQFF. The DNA for the CDR3 is TGTGCCAGCAGTTCAACTCAACTAGCGGAGAACTACAATGAGCAGTTCTTC.

At least ten counts were recorded for this clonotype. The chain employs TRBV7-2 and TRBJ2-1; D may be TRBD1 or TRBD2 (5 bases each). This CDR3 has 16 residues. The germline CDR1 and CDR2 sequences are SGHTA and FQGNSA. V lost 5 bases, J lost 2 bases, and 16 bases lay in between. CDR3 loop: CASSQALGPPYNEQFF. The CDR3 nucleotides are TGTGCCAGCAGCCAAGCCCTGGGACCCCCCTACAATGAGCAGTTCTTC.

This clonotype was seen many times. The chain combines TRBV6-1 with TRBJ2-2; D possibly matches TRBD1 or TRBD2 (5 bases each). The CDR3 is made up of 13 amino acids. Trimming left V 6 bases short and J 4 bases short, with 9 bases between. From germline, CDR1 is MNHNS and CDR2 SASEGT. The CDR3 reads CASRNGGTGELFF. For the CDR3, the DNA is TGTGCCAGCAGGAATGGGGGCACCGGGGAGCTGTTTTTT.

The rearrangement uses TRBV20-1 and TRBJ1-1; D gene ambiguous. The CDR3 spans 11 residues. Germline V gives CDR1 DFQATT, CDR2 SNEGSKA (reference sequence). V dropped 7 bases and J dropped 4 bases, with 10 bases sitting between them. The CDR3 DNA reads as TGCAGTGAGGGAGTAAGCACTGAAGCTTTCTTT. Translating it yields CSEGVSTEAFF.